A selection of T cell receptor beta chains follows, all from one sample in a study of control samples from healthy donors and cancer patients. TCRdb keeps only in-frame clones here, not all; method: immunoSEQ multiplex PCR. In the table there are around 95,000 clones, approximately 86% of which are singletons. Source material: blood. The source is a man under 40 in good health. Each CDR3 is given with its conserved first and last residue. The D gene is left open where the match is weak. A clone size is listed for some rows: how often the clone was seen (once, few, many), or a class if it is expanded.

V	D	J	size	CDR3	DNA
TRBV30	NA	TRBJ1-1	once	CAWSRSDTENTEAFF	TGTGCCTGGAGCCGTTCGGATACAGAGAACACTGAAGCTTTCTTT
TRBV11-2	NA	TRBJ1-2	NA	CASTPAGGEGGYTF	TGTGCCAGCACCCCAGCAGGAGGGGAAGGAGGCTACACCTTC
TRBV5-1	NA	TRBJ1-1	NA	CASVRGGGNTEAFF	TGCGCCAGCGTGAGGGGCGGGGGTAACACTGAAGCTTTCTTT
TRBV27	NA	TRBJ1-2	NA	CASSLRGVNYGYTF	TGTGCCAGCAGTTTACGGGGGGTTAACTATGGCTACACCTTC
TRBV6-1	TRBD1	TRBJ1-1	once	CASSARRDRQNTEAFF	TGTGCCAGCAGTGCCCGACGGGACAGACAGAACACTGAAGCTTTCTTT
TRBV11-2	NA	TRBJ1-6	NA	CASSLGQSSPLHF	TGTGCCAGCAGCTTAGGCCAGTCGTCACCCCTCCACTTT
TRBV2	NA	TRBJ2-7	NA	CASIQLGEQYF	TGTGCCAGCATTCAATTGGGGGAGCAGTACTTC
TRBV6-6	NA	TRBJ2-7	NA	CASSDHREQYF	TGTGCCAGCAGTGACCACAGGGAGCAGTACTTC
TRBV5-5	NA	TRBJ2-3	once	CASSSTLDTTQYF	TGTGCCAGCAGCTCTACACTAGATACTACGCAGTATTTT
TRBV24-1	NA	TRBJ1-2	NA	CATSDGWGYTF	TGTGCCACCAGCGACGGTTGGGGCTACACCTTC
TRBV5-4	TRBD2	TRBJ2-3	NA	CASSPVAGGGTDTQYF	TGTGCCAGCAGCCCCGTGGCGGGGGGGGGCACAGATACGCAGTATTTT
TRBV5-4	NA	TRBJ1-4	NA	CASSSDPGTTNEKLFF	TGTGCCAGCAGCTCGGACCCAGGAACAACTAATGAAAAACTGTTTTTT
TRBV5-1	NA	TRBJ1-6	once	CASSWGERDNSPLHF	TGCGCCAGCAGCTGGGGGGAAAGGGATAATTCACCCCTCCACTTT
TRBV7-3	NA	TRBJ1-1	NA	CASSGDTYTEAFF	TGTGCCAGCAGTGGGGACACCTACACTGAAGCTTTCTTT
TRBV27	TRBD2	TRBJ2-7	NA	CASSTHLAGSYEQYF	TGTGCCAGCAGCACTCACTTAGCGGGGTCTTACGAGCAGTACTTC
TRBV7-2	NA	TRBJ2-7	NA	CASSFRRGNDEQYF	TGTGCCAGCAGCTTCCGAAGGGGAAACGACGAGCAGTACTTC
TRBV3-1/TRBV3-2	TRBD1	TRBJ1-6	NA	CASSQDRTGENSPLHF	TGTGCCAGCAGCCAAGATCGTACAGGGGAGAATTCACCCCTCCACTTT
TRBV29-1	TRBD1	TRBJ2-7	NA	CSVAGGQGGYEQYF	TGCAGCGTTGCAGGTGGACAGGGCGGGTACGAGCAGTACTTC
TRBV28	NA	TRBJ1-2	once	CASSLGSNYGYTF	TGTGCCAGCAGTTTAGGCTCTAACTATGGCTACACCTTC
TRBV25-1	NA	TRBJ2-1	NA	CASTPGVGSYNEQFF	TGTGCCAGCACCCCCGGGGTTGGGTCCTACAATGAGCAGTTCTTC
TRBV19	NA	TRBJ2-7	once	CASSIEGFPYEQYF	TGTGCCAGTAGTATCGAGGGATTTCCCTACGAGCAGTACTTC
TRBV30	NA	TRBJ1-3	NA	CAWSEQGNTIYF	TGTGCCTGGAGTGAACAGGGAAACACCATATATTTT
TRBV5-6	TRBD1	TRBJ1-2	NA	CASRPTGVVYGYTF	TGTGCCAGCAGACCGACAGGGGTAGTCTATGGCTACACCTTC
TRBV5-1	NA	TRBJ1-3	NA	CASGDARSSGNTIYF	TGCGCCAGCGGGGACGCGCGGAGCTCTGGAAACACCATATATTTT
TRBV6-6	NA	TRBJ1-4	NA	CASSYRAGTNEKLFF	TGTGCCAGCAGTTACAGGGCAGGGACTAATGAAAAACTGTTTTTT
TRBV28	NA	TRBJ1-5	NA	CASGPGVGPQHF	TGTGCCAGCGGTCCGGGGGTTGGGCCCCAGCATTTT
TRBV6-6	NA	TRBJ1-2	once	CASRRTDYFYGYTF	TGTGCCAGCCGAAGGACGGACTACTTCTATGGCTACACCTTC
TRBV12-3/TRBV12-4	NA	TRBJ2-3	NA	CASSYGGTDTQYF	TGTGCCAGCAGCTACGGTGGCACAGATACGCAGTATTTT
TRBV6-5	TRBD1	TRBJ1-1	NA	CASTRHTTGDTEAFF	TGTGCCAGCACAAGGCATACGACAGGGGACACTGAAGCTTTCTTT
TRBV27	TRBD1	TRBJ2-7	NA	CASSPGGVPYEQYF	TGTGCCAGCAGTCCAGGGGGCGTCCCCTACGAGCAGTACTTC
TRBV9	NA	TRBJ1-1	NA	CASSVVGRGGDEAFF	TGTGCCAGCAGCGTAGTGGGTAGGGGTGGGGATGAAGCTTTCTTT
TRBV6-5	NA	TRBJ2-7	NA	CASTSTTGSEQYF	TGTGCCAGCACCTCCACGACAGGTAGTGAGCAGTACTTC
TRBV7-6	NA	TRBJ1-4	NA	CASSEGGKLFF	TGTGCCAGCAGCGAAGGAGGGAAACTGTTTTTT
TRBV11-2	NA	TRBJ1-1	NA	CASSQPGSLMNTEAFF	TGTGCCAGCAGCCAACCGGGCTCCCTCATGAACACTGAAGCTTTCTTT
TRBV3-1/TRBV3-2	TRBD1	TRBJ1-1	NA	CASTVWGQGSAAFF	TGTGCCAGCACCGTCTGGGGACAGGGCTCTGCCGCTTTCTTT
TRBV5-1	NA	TRBJ1-6	NA	CASSLGATDSPLHF	TGCGCCAGCAGCTTGGGGGCGACGGATTCACCCCTCCACTTT
TRBV2	NA	TRBJ1-5	once	CASWAGGDQPQHF	TGTGCCAGCTGGGCGGGGGGGGACCAGCCCCAGCATTTT
TRBV6-5	NA	TRBJ1-4	NA	CASRRGANEKLFF	TGTGCCAGCAGGCGAGGGGCGAATGAAAAACTGTTTTTT
TRBV21-1	NA	TRBJ1-4	once	CASRTGVEKLFF	TGTGCCAGCAGGACGGGTGTTGAAAAACTGTTTTTT
TRBV9	NA	TRBJ2-2	NA	CASSVYDSNTGELFF	TGTGCCAGCAGCGTTTACGACAGCAACACCGGGGAGCTGTTTTTT
TRBV9	TRBD1	TRBJ1-1	NA	CASSAEGARREAFF	TGTGCCAGCAGCGCGGAGGGGGCGCGGCGGGAGGCTTTCTTT
TRBV21-1	NA	TRBJ2-7	NA	CAYSGGFYEQYF	TGTGCCTACTCCGGGGGTTTTTACGAGCAGTACTTC
TRBV5-1	NA	TRBJ1-3	few	CASSLVSTGQISGNTIYF	TGCGCCAGCAGCTTGGTATCGACAGGCCAAATCTCTGGAAACACCATATATTTT
TRBV28	NA	TRBJ1-4	NA	CASSNGGVTNEKLFF	TGTGCCAGCAGCAATGGGGGGGTAACTAATGAAAAACTGTTTTTT
TRBV7-8	NA	TRBJ2-2	NA	CASSWMSPNTGELFF	TGTGCCAGCAGCTGGATGTCCCCGAACACCGGGGAGCTGTTTTTT
TRBV9	TRBD1	TRBJ2-5	NA	CASSVAGQGVQETQYF	TGTGCCAGCAGCGTAGCGGGACAGGGGGTTCAAGAGACCCAGTACTTC
TRBV6-5	NA	TRBJ2-1	NA	CASRRDTPYNEQFF	TGTGCCAGCAGGCGGGACACGCCTTACAATGAGCAGTTCTTC
TRBV25-1	NA	TRBJ1-1	NA	CASSPFSVNTEAFF	TGTGCCAGCTCCCCTTTTTCGGTGAACACTGAAGCTTTCTTT
TRBV5-1	NA	TRBJ1-1	NA	CASSLVLSTEAFF	TGCGCCAGCAGCTTGGTTCTGAGCACTGAAGCTTTTTTT
TRBV11-2	NA	TRBJ2-4	NA	CASSLLSSQNIQYF	TGTGCCAGCAGCCTTTTGTCTAGCCAAAACATTCAGTACTTC
TRBV12-3/TRBV12-4	NA	TRBJ1-5	NA	CASTSGPNQPQHF	TGTGCCAGCACCTCGGGACCAAATCAGCCCCAGCATTTT
TRBV5-6	NA	TRBJ1-5	NA	CASSFYGQHSNQPQHF	TGTGCCAGCAGCTTCTACGGACAGCATAGCAATCAGCCCCAGCATTTT